This record concerns one TCR beta chain sequence. This entry comes from a study of blood T cell repertoires in COVID-19. Living in 25 or so US areas, the participants were between 18 and 89 years of age. V was pared by 5 bases and J by 1 base, with 8 bases of the junction left unmatched. Germline-derived CDR1 and CDR2 are MNHEY and SMNVEV (reference sequence). This CDR3 is built from 17 residues. Sequencing was performed with immunoSEQ multiplex PCR; in TCRdb, only in-frame clones are kept and a portion is missing. Among fewer than 350,000 clones listed, 85% were seen once. The material sequenced was PBMCs or T cells enriched from blood (not recorded which). This sequence was found in a woman aged 30 to 39 who had been exposed to COVID-19. This chain joins TRBV27 and TRBJ2-2; 9 nucleotides match TRBD2. The CDR3 sequence is CASSGRSGGGNTGELFF. CDR3 DNA: TGTGCCAGCAGTGGACGTAGCGGGGGTGGGAACACCGGGGAGCTGTTTTTT.